A selection of T cell receptor beta chains follows, all from one sample in a study of blood T cell repertoires in COVID-19. TCRdb's table, derived via immunoSEQ multiplex PCR, lists solely in-frame clones and lacks some. The data contain about 410,000 clones, roughly 90% of them singletons. The specimen was peripheral blood. Receptor source: a woman aged 40 to 49 with COVID-19, enrolled during active disease. Both conserved end residues are part of each CDR3. Fields, in order: CDR3 protein, V gene, D gene. A D gene is named only where the DNA matches it firmly.

CASSHPGLAELSHEQYF	TRBV14	TRBD2
CASSLGHKVDEQFF	TRBV5-1	-
CASSQDEWRGGAFF	TRBV3-1/TRBV3-2	-
CASSKRERNEQFF	TRBV19	TRBD2
CASSTGTNAYNEQFF	TRBV6-2/TRBV6-3	TRBD2
CASTLGREDVYTF	TRBV28	-
CATSREDSQPKNIQYF	TRBV15	-
CASSLDRYGEQFF	TRBV9	-
CASSSHRDRGTEAFF	TRBV28	TRBD1
CASRQGGNSPLHF	TRBV9	TRBD1
CASSRGEKLFF	TRBV7-9	-
CASTPGQPYEQYF	TRBV28	-
CASSLSPDTNTEAFF	TRBV27	-
CASSTRGEQPQHF	TRBV7-2	-
CASSVAGGEAFF	TRBV9	-
CASSPSTGWGTEAFF	TRBV27	TRBD1
CASSLGSGQGGTEAFF	TRBV7-9	TRBD1
CASSITGANTGELFF	TRBV19	TRBD1
CASSFAPRQPQHF	TRBV12-3/TRBV12-4	-
CASSTHKRGDNQPQHF	TRBV19	-
CASSLAAGGRDEQFF	TRBV7-9	TRBD2
CASSRTGWGSGANVLTF	TRBV7-9	TRBD1
CASSQVSVGEGESSYEQYF	TRBV4-3	-
CASMSGGADTQYF	TRBV2	-
CASSPNRGNTEAFF	TRBV28	TRBD1
CASSQPRRGTDTQYF	TRBV3-1/TRBV3-2	-
CASSLSGPWGGYGYTF	TRBV27	-
CASSPGEGRYGYTF	TRBV7-2	-
CATSSAWTSGSIDEQFF	TRBV24-1	TRBD2
CASSPETGPNYGYTF	TRBV18	-
CASSPTDSSSGNTIYF	TRBV4-1	-
CASSDFLLRAGNTNQPQHF	TRBV6-2/TRBV6-3	-
CASGLASGTGAYEQYF	TRBV12-5	TRBD1
CASGIRDRGNEQYF	TRBV28	TRBD1
CASSRDRAVEAFF	TRBV12-3/TRBV12-4	TRBD1
CASSEGSSGKETQYF	TRBV2	TRBD2
CASSPHTDRSQETQYF	TRBV19	TRBD1
CASSGGGNTIYF	TRBV9	-
CASSGQANSPLHF	TRBV5-1	-
CASSLAGLAGEETQYF	TRBV28	TRBD2
CASSLDRNTEAFF	TRBV5-6	-
CASSQVARNTEAFF	TRBV14	-
CASSRFTSQGTNYGYTF	TRBV18	-
CASSLRGRTEAFF	TRBV12-3/TRBV12-4	-
CASSQWYNEQFF	TRBV28	-
CASSYRGYYGYTF	TRBV6-2/TRBV6-3	-
CASSQAGQGNEKLFF	TRBV27	TRBD1
CASAFRTSRSGGHRETQYF	TRBV12-5	TRBD2
CASSPGDRGSYEQYF	TRBV11-2	TRBD1
CASSPLGEGQPQHF	TRBV5-1	-
CATSPQTTGTGYTF	TRBV15	-
CASSRARGVMDTIYF	TRBV4-3	-
CASSTGLYGREQFF	TRBV6-2/TRBV6-3	-
CASSKTGESGNQPQHF	TRBV21-1	-